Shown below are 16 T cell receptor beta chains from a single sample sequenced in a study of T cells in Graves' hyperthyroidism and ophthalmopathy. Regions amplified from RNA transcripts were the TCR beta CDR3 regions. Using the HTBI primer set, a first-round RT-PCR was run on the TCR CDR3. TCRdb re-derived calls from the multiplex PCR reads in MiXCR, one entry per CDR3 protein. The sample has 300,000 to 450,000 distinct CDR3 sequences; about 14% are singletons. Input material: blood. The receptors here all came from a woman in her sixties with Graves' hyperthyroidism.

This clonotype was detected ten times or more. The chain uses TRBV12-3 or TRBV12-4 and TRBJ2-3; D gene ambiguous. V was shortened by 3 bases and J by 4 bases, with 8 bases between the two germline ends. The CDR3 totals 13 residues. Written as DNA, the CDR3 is TGTGCCAGCAGTTTTTTCAGCGCAGATACGCAGTATTTT. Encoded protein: CASSFFSADTQYF.

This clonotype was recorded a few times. CDR3 sequence: CASSENLAPTYNEQFF. The CDR3 DNA is TGTGCCAGCAGCGAAAATTTAGCTCCGACCTACAATGAGCAGTTCTTC. The rearrangement joins TRBV6-1 to TRBJ2-1; D remains ambiguous. Germline CDR1 is MNHNS and CDR2 is SASEGT. The CDR3 has 16 residues. V was shortened by 6 bases and J by 2 bases, with 17 bases between the two germline ends.

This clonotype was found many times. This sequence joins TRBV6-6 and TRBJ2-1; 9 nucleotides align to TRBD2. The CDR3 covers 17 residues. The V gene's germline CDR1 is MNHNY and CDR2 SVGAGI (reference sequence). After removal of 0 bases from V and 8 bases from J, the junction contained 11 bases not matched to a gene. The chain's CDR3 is CASSYSFGTSLGDEQFF. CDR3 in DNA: TGTGCCAGCAGTTACTCGTTCGGGACTAGCCTCGGCGATGAGCAGTTCTTC.

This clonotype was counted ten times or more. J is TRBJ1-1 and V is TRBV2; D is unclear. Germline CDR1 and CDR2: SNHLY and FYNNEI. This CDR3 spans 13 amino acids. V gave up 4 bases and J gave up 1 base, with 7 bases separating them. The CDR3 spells CASSAQRNTEAFF. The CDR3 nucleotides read TGTGCCAGCAGTGCCCAGAGGAACACTGAAGCTTTCTTT.

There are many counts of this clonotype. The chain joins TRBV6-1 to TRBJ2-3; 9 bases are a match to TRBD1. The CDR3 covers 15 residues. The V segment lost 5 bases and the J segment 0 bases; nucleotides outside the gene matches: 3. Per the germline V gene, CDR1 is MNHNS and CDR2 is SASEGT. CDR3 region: CASSSTGGSTDTQYF. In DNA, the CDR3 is TGTGCCAGCAGTTCGACAGGGGGTAGCACAGATACGCAGTATTTT.

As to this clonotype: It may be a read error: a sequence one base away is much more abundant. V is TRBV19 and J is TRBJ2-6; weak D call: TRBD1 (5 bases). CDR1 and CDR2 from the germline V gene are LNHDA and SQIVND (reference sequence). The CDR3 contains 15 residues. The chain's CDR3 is CASSVQYSGANVPTF. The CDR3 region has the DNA TGTGCCAGTAGTGTGCAGTACTCTGGGGCCAACGTCCCGACTTTC.

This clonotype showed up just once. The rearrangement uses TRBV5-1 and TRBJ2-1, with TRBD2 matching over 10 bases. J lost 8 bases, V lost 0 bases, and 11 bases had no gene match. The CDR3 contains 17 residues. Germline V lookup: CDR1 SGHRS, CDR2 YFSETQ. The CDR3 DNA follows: TGCGCCAGCAGCTTGGCTTTATTGGCTAGCGGGAGCGATGAGCAGTTCTTC. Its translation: CASSLALLASGSDEQFF.

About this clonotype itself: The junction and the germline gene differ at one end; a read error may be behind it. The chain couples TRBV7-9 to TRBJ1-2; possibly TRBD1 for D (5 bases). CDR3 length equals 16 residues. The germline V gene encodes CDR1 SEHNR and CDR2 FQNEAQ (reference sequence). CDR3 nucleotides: TGTGCCGGCAGGTCCCGTGAGGGGCAAAATAACTATGGCTACACCTTC. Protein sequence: CAGRSREGQNNYGYTF.

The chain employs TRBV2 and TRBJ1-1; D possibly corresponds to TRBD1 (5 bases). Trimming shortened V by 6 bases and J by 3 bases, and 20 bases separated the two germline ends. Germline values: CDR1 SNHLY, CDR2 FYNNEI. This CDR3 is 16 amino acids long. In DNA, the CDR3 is TGTGCCAGCAGCCCCGACAAGGGCAGGGTTGACACTGAAGCTTTCTTT. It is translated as CASSPDKGRVDTEAFF.

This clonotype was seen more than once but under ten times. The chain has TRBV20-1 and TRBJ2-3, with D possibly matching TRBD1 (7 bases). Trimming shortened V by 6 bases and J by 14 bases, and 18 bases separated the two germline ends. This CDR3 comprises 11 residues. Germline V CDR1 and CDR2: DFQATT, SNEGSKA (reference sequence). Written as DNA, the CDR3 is TGCAGTGCCGTAAAGCAGGGGGGTTTGTATTTT. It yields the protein CSAVKQGGLYF.

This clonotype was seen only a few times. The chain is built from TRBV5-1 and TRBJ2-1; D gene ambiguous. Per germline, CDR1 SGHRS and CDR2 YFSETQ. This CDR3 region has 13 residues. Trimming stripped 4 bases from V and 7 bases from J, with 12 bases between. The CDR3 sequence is CASSPFVGNEQFF. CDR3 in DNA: TGCGCCAGCAGCCCCTTCGTGGGGAATGAGCAGTTCTTC.

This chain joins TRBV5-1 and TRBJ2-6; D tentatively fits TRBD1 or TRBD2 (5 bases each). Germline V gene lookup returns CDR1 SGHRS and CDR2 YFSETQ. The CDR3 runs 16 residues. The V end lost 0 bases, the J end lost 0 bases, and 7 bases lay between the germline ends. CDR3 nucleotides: TGCGCCAGCAGCTTGGATGGGGGCTCTGGGGCCAACGTCCTGACTTTC. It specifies CASSLDGGSGANVLTF.

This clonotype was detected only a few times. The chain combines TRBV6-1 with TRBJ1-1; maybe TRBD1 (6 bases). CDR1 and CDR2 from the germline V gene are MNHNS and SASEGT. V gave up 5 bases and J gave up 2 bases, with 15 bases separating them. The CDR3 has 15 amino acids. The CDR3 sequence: CASSRYLDSNTEAFF. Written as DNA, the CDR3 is TGTGCCAGCAGTAGATACTTGGACAGCAACACTGAAGCTTTCTTT.

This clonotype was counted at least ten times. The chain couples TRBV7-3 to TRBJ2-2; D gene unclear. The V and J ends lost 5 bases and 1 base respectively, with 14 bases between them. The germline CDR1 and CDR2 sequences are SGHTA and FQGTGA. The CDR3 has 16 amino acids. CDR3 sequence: CASSPQGGMNTGELFF. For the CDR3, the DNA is TGTGCCAGCAGCCCCCAAGGCGGAATGAACACCGGGGAGCTGTTTTTT.

CDR3 nucleotide sequence: TGTGCCACCTACGACAGGGGAGCCGCGGGACGCAATGAGCAGTTCTTC. The encoded protein is CATYDRGAAGRNEQFF. The J gene is TRBJ2-1, the V gene TRBV6-1, with 8 bases lining up with TRBD1. Germline V lookup: CDR1 MNHNS, CDR2 SASEGT. V was pared by 10 bases and J by 6 bases, with 17 bases of the junction left unmatched. The CDR3 spans 16 residues.

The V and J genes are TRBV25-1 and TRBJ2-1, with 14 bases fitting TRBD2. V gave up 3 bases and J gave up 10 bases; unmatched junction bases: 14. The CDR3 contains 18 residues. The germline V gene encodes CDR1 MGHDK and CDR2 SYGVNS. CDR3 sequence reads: CASSDTTTGGLAGVEQFF. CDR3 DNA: TGTGCCAGCAGTGACACAACAACAGGGGGACTAGCGGGAGTGGAGCAGTTCTTC.